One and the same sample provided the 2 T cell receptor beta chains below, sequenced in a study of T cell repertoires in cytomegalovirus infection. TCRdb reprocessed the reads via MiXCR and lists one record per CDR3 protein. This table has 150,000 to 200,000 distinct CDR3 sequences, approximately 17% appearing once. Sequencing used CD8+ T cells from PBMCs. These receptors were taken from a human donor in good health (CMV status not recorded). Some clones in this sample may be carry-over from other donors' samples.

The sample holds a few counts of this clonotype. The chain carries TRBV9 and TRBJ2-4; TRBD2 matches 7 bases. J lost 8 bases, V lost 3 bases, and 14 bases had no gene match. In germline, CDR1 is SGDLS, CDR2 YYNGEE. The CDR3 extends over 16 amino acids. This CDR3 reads CASSEGLIVGGDIQYF. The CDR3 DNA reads TGTGCCAGCAGCGAGGGGTTAATTGTGGGGGGGGACATTCAGTACTTC.

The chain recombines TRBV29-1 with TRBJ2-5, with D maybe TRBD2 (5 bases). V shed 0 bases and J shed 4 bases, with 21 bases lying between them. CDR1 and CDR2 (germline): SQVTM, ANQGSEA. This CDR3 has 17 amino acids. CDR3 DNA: TGCAGCGTTGAAGATCCAGCGGAGCCAGACGGGCGAGAGACCCAGTACTTC. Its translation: CSVEDPAEPDGRETQYF.